This TCR beta chain comes out of a study of blood T cells in healthy people across ages. Comments on this clonotype: Its antigen remains unknown.

Primed by a sample-barcoded 5' primer and a J-beta primer mix, a second PCR proceeded for 7 to 11 cycles. Each TCR beta cDNA got a 12-nucleotide random molecular identifier. Each CDR3 protein gets one entry after TCRdb re-called the 5' RACE reads with MiXCR. Found here are roughly 1.5 million distinct CDR3 sequences, around 40% of them singletons; the top ten hold about 4.1%. Whole-study results and caveats: A greater number of naive CD4+ cells and higher diversity distinguished long-lived donors from aged donors. A roughly linear fall in TCR beta diversity per million T cells was seen with increasing age.

This CDR3 spans 17 amino acids. Trimming stripped 3 bases from V and 2 bases from J, with 20 bases between. Germline CDR1 and CDR2: SGHDN and FVKESK. Sequenced input: blood. The genes are TRBV14 and TRBJ2-7; D may be TRBD1 (6 bases). This clonotype originated in a woman between 18 and 29 years old in good health. CDR3 in amino acids: CASSHLNYRALTYEQYF. CDR3 coding DNA: TGTGCCAGCAGCCATCTAAATTACAGGGCATTGACCTACGAGCAGTACTTC.